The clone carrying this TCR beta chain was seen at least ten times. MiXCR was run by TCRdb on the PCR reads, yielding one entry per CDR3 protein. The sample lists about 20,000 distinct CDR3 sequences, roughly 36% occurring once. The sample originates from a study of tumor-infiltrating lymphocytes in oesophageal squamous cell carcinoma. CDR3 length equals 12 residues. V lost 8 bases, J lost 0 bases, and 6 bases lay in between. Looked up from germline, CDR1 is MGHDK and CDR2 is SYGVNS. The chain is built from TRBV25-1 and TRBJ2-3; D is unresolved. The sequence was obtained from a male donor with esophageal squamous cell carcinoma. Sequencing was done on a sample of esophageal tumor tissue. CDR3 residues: CASRASTDTQYF. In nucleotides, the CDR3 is TGTGCCAGCCGAGCTAGCACAGATACGCAGTATTTT.